The 9 T cell receptor beta chains listed next were all sequenced from one sample in a study of T cell responses to AZD1222 COVID-19 vaccine. Some clones are missing from TCRdb's copy, which holds only in-frame ones; the method was immunoSEQ multiplex PCR. The repertoire has fewer than 120,000 clones, under 95% of them found once; the top ten carry under 10%. The sample in question was peripheral blood, obtained on day 0 of AZD1222 vaccination. The receptors originated from an adult in good health.

This chain links TRBV28 with TRBJ2-7; the D gene is possibly TRBD1 (6 bases). Per germline, CDR1 MDHEN and CDR2 SYDVKM. V dropped 10 bases and J dropped 3 bases, with 13 bases sitting between them. The length of the CDR3 is 12 residues. The CDR3: CATTTGSYEQYF. For the CDR3, the DNA is TGTGCCACTACGACAGGTAGCTACGAGCAGTACTTC.

The V gene is TRBV7-3, the J gene TRBJ2-3; no firm D call. The CDR3 is made up of 15 amino acids. The V end lost 1 base, the J end lost 0 bases, and 8 bases lay between the germline ends. Per the germline V gene, CDR1 is SGHTA and CDR2 is FQGTGA. The CDR3 DNA reads as TGTGCCAGCAGCTTAATCGGCCGCAGCACAGATACGCAGTATTTT. Residues: CASSLIGRSTDTQYF.

This chain uses TRBV24-1 with TRBJ1-2; D perhaps matches TRBD1 (6 bases). CDR1 is KGHDR and CDR2 is SFDVKD in the germline V gene. The CDR3 contains 13 residues. Trimming cost V 4 bases and J 8 bases, with 13 bases left between them. The CDR3 nucleotides are TGTGCCACCAGTGACTCCGACAGGCGGGGCTACACCTTC. It is translated as CATSDSDRRGYTF.

J is TRBJ1-2 and V is TRBV20-1, with TRBD1 as a possible D gene (5 bases). The V end lost 3 bases, the J end lost 8 bases, and 10 bases lay between the germline ends. Germline CDR1 is DFQATT and CDR2 is SNEGSKA (reference sequence). The CDR3 consists of 11 residues. CDR3 sequence (DNA): TGCAGTGCTAGGACAGAAAGGGGCTACACCTTC. Its translation: CSARTERGYTF.

The gene calls are TRBV28 and TRBJ1-5; D is ambiguous. CDR3 length: 13 residues. V shed 5 bases and J shed 6 bases, with 11 bases lying between them. Germline-derived CDR1 and CDR2 are MDHEN and SYDVKM. The CDR3 loop reads CASSTQISQPQHF. CDR3 nucleotides: TGTGCCAGCAGTACCCAGATCAGTCAGCCCCAGCATTTT.

The CDR3 sequence is CASSPKGGLNSPLHF. CDR3 bases: TGTGCCAGCAGCCCCAAGGGGGGTTTGAATTCACCCCTCCACTTT. This sequence joins TRBV3-1 (or the pseudogene TRBV3-2) and TRBJ1-6; weak D call: TRBD1 (6 bases). V was clipped by 4 bases and J by 7 bases, with 14 bases between them. Germline CDR1 reads LGHDT; CDR2 reads YNNKEL (reference sequence). The CDR3 runs to 15 residues.

V and J are TRBV6-1 and TRBJ1-1; unclear D gene. V lost 0 bases and J 1 base, leaving 6 bases between the germline ends. The CDR3 extends over 14 amino acids. Germline CDR1 reads MNHNS; CDR2 reads SASEGT. The CDR3 nucleotides are TGTGCCAGCAGTGAAGCATGGAAGAACACTGAAGCTTTCTTT. The encoded protein is CASSEAWKNTEAFF.

The rearrangement links TRBV29-1 to TRBJ2-3; D gene uncertain. V was shortened by 5 bases and J by 2 bases, with 5 bases between the two germline ends. Germline assignment: CDR1 SQVTM and CDR2 ANQGSEA. This CDR3 is 11 amino acids long. CDR3 protein: CSVTLTDTQYF. The CDR3 coding sequence is TGCAGCGTTACCCTCACAGATACGCAGTATTTT.

The rearrangement uses TRBV30 and TRBJ2-2; D is uncertain. The V end lost 4 bases, the J end lost 5 bases, and 11 bases lay between the germline ends. The CDR3 spans 13 residues. The germline gives CDR1 GTSNPN, CDR2 SVGIG (reference sequence). The CDR3 DNA follows: TGTGCCTGGAAGCCGAGAAGAACCGGGGAGCTGTTTTTT. Translating it yields CAWKPRRTGELFF.